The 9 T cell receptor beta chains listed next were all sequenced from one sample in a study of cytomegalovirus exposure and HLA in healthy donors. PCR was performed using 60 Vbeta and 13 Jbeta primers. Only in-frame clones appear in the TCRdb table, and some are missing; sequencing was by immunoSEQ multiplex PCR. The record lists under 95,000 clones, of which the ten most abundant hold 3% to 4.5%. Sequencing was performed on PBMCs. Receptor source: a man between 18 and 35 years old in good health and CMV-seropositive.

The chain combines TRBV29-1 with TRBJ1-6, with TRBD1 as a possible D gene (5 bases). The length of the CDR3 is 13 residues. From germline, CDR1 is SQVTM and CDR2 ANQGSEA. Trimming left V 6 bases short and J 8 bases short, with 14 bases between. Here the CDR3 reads CSVRTGGDSPLHF. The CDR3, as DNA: TGCAGCGTGAGGACGGGGGGAGATTCACCCCTCCACTTT.

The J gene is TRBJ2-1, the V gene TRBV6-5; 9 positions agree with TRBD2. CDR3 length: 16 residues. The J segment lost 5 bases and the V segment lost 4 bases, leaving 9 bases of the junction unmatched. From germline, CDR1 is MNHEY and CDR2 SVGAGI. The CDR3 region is CASSLIAGEGNNEQFF. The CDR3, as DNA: TGTGCCAGCAGTTTAATAGCGGGAGAGGGTAACAATGAGCAGTTCTTC.

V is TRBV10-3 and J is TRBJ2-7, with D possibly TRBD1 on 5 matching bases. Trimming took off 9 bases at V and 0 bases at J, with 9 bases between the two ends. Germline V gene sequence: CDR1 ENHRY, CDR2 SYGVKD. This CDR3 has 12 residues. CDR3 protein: CAMLTASYEQYF. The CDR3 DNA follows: TGTGCCATGCTGACAGCCTCCTACGAGCAGTACTTC.

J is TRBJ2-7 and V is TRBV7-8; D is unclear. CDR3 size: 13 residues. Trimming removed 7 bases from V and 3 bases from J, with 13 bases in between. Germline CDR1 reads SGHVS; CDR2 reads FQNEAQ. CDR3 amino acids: CASTPGRSYEQYF. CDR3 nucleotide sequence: TGTGCCAGCACCCCTGGCCGCAGCTACGAGCAGTACTTC.

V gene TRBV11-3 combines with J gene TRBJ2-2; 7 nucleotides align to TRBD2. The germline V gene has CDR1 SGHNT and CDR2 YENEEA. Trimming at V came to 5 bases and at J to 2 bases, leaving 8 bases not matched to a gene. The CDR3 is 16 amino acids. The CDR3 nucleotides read TGTGCCAGCAGCCACGGGGGAGGGTATAACACCGGGGAGCTGTTTTTT. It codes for CASSHGGGYNTGELFF.

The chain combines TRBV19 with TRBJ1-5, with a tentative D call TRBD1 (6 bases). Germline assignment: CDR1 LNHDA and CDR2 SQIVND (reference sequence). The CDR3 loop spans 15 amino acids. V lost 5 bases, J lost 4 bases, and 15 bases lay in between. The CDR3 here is CASSLGQYGNQPQHF. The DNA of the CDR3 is TGTGCCAGTAGTCTAGGACAGTATGGGAATCAGCCCCAGCATTTT. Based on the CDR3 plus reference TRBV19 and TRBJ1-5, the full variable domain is DGGITQSPKYLFRKEGQNVTLSCEQNLNHDAMYWYRQDPGQGLRLIYYSQIVNDFQKGDIAEGYSVSREKKESFPLTVTSAQKNPTAFYLCASSLGQYGNQPQHFGDGTRLSIL.

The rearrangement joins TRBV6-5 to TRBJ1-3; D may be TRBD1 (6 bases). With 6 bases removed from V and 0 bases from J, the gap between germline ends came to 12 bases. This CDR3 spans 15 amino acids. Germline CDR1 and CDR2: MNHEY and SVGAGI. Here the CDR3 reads CASRKQGSSGNTIYF. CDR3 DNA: TGTGCCAGCAGAAAACAGGGATCCTCTGGAAACACCATATATTTT.

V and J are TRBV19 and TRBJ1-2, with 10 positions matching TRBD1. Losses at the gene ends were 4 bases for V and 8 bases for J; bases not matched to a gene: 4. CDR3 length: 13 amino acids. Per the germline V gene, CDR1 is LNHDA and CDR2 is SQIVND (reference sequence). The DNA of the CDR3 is TGTGCCAGTAGTACCGGGACAGGGGTCGGCTACACCTTC. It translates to CASSTGTGVGYTF.

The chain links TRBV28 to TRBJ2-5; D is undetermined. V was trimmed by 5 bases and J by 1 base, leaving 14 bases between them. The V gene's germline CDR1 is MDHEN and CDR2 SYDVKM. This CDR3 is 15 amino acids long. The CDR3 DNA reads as TGTGCCAGCAGTCCCTTTGGCAACCTCCAAGAGACCCAGTACTTC. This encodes CASSPFGNLQETQYF.